This T cell receptor beta chain is from a study of identical twins. Overall study findings and caveats: Weaker excess twin sharing was seen among beta out-of-frame sequences. Out-of-frame alpha sequences common to twins exhibited a surplus of low generation probability. Insertion counts were lower in abundant cord blood beta clonotypes, a trend that memory repertoires did not show.

Each cDNA held unique molecular identifiers, and template switching gave it a universal primer site. Via MiXCR, TCRdb re-called the 5' RACE reads, giving one row per CDR3 protein. The sample has about 570,000 distinct CDR3 sequences, 9.5% to 10% seen once; the top ten hold 2.5% to 3.5%. This clonotype came up many times. Its specificity is not known. V shed 9 bases and J shed 4 bases, with 14 bases lying between them. This CDR3 region has 13 residues. CDR1 is KGHDR and CDR2 is SFDVKD in the germline V gene. This same sample was also part of a study on yellow fever vaccine responses in identical twins.

Sequencing was done on a sample of PBMCs. This TCR came from a woman aged 18-30 years in good health. V and J are TRBV24-1 and TRBJ1-1; a weak D match, TRBD1 (6 bases). The DNA of the CDR3 is TGTGCCACCGTTGGGGGCGCGGGCACTGAAGCTTTCTTT. As protein: CATVGGAGTEAFF.